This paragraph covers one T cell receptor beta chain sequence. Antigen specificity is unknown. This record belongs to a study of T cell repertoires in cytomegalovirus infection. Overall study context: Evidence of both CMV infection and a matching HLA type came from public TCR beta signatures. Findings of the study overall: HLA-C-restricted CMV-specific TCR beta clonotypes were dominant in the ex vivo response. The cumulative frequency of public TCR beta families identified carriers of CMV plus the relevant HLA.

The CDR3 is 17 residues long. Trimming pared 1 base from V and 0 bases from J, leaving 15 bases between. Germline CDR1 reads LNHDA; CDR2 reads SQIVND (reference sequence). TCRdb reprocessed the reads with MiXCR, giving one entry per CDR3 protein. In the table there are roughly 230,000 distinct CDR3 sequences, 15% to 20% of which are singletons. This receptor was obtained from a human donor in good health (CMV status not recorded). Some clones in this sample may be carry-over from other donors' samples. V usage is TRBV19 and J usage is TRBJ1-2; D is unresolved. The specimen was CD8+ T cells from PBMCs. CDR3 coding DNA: TGTGCCAGTAGTATAGCAAGTGGCAGACCTACTAACTATGGCTACACCTTC. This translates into CASSIASGRPTNYGYTF.